Listed here is a single T cell receptor beta chain. The data were obtained in a study of control samples from healthy donors and cancer patients. Data came from immunoSEQ multiplex PCR; TCRdb stores just in-frame clones and leaves some out. The sample lists some 130,000 clones; more than 85% were seen once. The germline CDR1 and CDR2 sequences are ENHRY and SYGVKD. Trimming took 0 bases from V and 1 from J, leaving 7 bases between them. The CDR3 extends over 14 amino acids. Sequenced input: blood. The chain combines TRBV10-3 with TRBJ2-7; D unresolved. This receptor was obtained from a man younger than 35 in good health. The CDR3 DNA sequence: TGTGCCATCAGTGAGTCTCCCTTTTCCTACGAGCAGTACTTC. It translates to CAISESPFSYEQYF.